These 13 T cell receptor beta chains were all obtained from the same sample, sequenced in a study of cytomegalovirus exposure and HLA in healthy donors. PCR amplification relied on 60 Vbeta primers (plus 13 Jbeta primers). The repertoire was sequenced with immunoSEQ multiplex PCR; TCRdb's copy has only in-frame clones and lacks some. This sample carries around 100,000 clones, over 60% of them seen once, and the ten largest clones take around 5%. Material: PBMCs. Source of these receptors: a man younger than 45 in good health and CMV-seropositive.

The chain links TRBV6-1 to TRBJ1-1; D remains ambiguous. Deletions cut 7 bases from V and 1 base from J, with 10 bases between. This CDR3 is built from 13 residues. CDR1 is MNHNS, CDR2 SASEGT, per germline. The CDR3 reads CASTSPANTEAFF. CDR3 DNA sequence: TGTGCCAGCACGAGCCCTGCGAACACTGAAGCTTTCTTT.

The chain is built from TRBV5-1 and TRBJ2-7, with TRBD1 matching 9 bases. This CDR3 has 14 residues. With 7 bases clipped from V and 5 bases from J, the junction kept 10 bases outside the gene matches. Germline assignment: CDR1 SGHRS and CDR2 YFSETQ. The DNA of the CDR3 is TGCGCCAGCCGCCAAGGGGACAGGGTAGACGAGCAGTACTTC. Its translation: CASRQGDRVDEQYF.

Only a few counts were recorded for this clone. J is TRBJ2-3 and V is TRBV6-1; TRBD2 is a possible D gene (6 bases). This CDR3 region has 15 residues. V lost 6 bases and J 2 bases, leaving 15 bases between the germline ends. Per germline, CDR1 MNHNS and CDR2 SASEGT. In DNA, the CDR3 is TGTGCCAGCAGGGATTGGACGGGACTCACAGATACGCAGTATTTT. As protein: CASRDWTGLTDTQYF.

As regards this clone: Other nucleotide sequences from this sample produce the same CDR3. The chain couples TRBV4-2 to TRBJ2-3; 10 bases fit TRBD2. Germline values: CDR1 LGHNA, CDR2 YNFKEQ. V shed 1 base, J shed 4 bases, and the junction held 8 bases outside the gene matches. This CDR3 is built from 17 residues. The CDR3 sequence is CASSQANGAGGPDTQYF. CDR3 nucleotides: TGTGCCAGCAGCCAAGCTAATGGAGCGGGGGGGCCAGATACGCAGTATTTT.

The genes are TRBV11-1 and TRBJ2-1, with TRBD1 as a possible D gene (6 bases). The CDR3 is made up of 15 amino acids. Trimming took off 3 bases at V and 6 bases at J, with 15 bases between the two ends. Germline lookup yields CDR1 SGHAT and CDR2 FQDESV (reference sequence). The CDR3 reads CASSLRTGSVNEQFF. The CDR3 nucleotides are TGTGCCAGCAGCTTGAGAACAGGGTCGGTCAATGAGCAGTTCTTC.

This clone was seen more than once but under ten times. The CDR3 DNA reads as TGTGCCATCAGTGTGAACAGCTACGAGCAGTACTTC. It yields the protein CAISVNSYEQYF. This rearrangement joins TRBV10-3 to TRBJ2-7, with no clear D. CDR1 is ENHRY, CDR2 SYGVKD, per germline. Trimming took off 4 bases at V and 3 bases at J, with 7 bases between the two ends. The CDR3 consists of 12 residues.

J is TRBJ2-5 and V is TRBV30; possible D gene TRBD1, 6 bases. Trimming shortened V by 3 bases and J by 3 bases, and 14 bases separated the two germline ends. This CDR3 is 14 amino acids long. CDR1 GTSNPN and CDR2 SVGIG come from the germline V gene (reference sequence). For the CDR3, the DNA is TGTGCCTGGAGCGTGACAGGAGTTGAAGAGACCCAGTACTTC. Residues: CAWSVTGVEETQYF.

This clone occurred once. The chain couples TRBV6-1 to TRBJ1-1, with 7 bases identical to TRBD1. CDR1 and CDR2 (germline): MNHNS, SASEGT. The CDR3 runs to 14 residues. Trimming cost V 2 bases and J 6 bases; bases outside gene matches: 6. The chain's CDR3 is CASSEQGEVSEAFF. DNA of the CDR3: TGTGCCAGCAGTGAACAGGGGGAAGTCTCTGAAGCTTTCTTT.

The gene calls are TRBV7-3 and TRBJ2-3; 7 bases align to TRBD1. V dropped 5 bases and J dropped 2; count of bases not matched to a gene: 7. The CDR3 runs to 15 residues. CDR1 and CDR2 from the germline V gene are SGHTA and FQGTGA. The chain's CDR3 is CASSPLGGATDTQYF. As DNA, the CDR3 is TGTGCCAGCAGCCCTCTAGGGGGCGCCACAGATACGCAGTATTTT.

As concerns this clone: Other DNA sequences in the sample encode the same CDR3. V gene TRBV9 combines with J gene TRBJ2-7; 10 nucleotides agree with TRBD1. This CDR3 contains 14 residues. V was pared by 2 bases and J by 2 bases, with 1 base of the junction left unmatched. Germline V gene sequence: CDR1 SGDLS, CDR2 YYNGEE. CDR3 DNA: TGTGCCAGCAGCGTTGGGACAGGGGCCTACGAGCAGTACTTC. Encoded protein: CASSVGTGAYEQYF.

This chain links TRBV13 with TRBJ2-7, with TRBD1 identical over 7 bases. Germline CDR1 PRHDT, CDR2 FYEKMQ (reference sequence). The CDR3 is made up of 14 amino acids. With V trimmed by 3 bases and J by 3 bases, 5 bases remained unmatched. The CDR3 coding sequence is TGTGCCAGCAGCTTGAGGGCAGGGGGCTACGAGCAGTACTTC. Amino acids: CASSLRAGGYEQYF. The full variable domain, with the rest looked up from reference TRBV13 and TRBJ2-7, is AAGVIQSPRHLIKEKRETATLKCYPIPRHDTVYWYQQGPGQDPQFLISFYEKMQSDKGSIPDRFSAQQFSDYHSELNMSSLELGDSALYFCASSLRAGGYEQYFGPGTRLTVT.

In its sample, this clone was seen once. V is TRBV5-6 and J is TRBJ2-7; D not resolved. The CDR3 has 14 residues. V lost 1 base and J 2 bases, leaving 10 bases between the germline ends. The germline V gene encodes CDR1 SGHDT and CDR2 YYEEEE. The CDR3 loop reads CASSLFNSPYEQYF. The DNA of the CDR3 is TGTGCCAGCAGCTTGTTTAACTCACCCTACGAGCAGTACTTC.

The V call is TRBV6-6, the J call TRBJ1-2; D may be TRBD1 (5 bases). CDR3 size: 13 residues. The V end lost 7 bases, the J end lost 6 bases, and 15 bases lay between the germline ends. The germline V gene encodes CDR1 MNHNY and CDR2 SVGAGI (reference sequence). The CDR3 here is CASTEGRGNGYTF. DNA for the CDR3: TGTGCCAGCACCGAGGGGAGGGGAAATGGCTACACCTTC.